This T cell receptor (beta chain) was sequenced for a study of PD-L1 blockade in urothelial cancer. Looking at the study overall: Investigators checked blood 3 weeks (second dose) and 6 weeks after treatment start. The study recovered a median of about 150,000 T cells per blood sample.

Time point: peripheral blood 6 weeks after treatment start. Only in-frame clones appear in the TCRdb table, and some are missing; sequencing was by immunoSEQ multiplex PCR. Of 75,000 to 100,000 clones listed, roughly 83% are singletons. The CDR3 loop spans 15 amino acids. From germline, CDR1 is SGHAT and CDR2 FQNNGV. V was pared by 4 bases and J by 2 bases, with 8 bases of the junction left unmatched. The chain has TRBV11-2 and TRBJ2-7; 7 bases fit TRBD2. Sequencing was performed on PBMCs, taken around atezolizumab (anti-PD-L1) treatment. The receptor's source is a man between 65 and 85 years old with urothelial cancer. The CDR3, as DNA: TGTGCCAGCAGCTCCCTGAGCGGGACCACCTACGAGCAGTACTTC. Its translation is CASSSLSGTTYEQYF.